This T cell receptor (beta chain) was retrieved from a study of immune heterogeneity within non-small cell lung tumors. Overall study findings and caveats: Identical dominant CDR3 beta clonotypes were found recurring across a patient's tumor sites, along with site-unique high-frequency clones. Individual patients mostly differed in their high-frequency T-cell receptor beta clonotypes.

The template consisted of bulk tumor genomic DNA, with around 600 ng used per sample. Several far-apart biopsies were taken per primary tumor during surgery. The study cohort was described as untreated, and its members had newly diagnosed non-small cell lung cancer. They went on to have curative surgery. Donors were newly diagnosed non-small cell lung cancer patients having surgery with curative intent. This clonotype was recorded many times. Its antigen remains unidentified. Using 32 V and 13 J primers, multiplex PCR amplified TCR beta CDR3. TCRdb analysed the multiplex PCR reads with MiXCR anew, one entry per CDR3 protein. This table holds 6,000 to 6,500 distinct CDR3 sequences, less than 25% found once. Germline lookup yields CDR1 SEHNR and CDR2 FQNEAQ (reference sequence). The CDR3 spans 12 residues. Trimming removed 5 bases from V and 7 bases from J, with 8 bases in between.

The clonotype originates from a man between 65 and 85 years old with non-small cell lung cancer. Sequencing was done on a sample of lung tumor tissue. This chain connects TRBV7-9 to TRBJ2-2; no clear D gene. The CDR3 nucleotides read TGTGCCAGCAGCCCCTATGACGGGGAGCTGTTTTTT. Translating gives CASSPYDGELFF.